Sequencing of this T cell receptor beta chain was carried out in a study of blood T cell repertoires in COVID-19. The overall study: Spain, Italy and the United States supplied samples that represented acute and convalescent COVID-19.

This table comes from immunoSEQ multiplex PCR, and its TCRdb copy is limited to in-frame clones, with some not included. Here the sample spans 110,000 to 150,000 clones, 60% to 80% being singletons. Germline loops: CDR1 MNHEY, CDR2 SVGEGT. This CDR3 has 17 amino acids. J was trimmed by 4 bases and V by 6 bases; bases with no gene match: 11. The chain employs TRBV6-2 or TRBV6-3 and TRBJ2-3; the match to TRBD2 covers 12 bases. This TCR was sampled from a man over 45 with active or convalescent COVID-19. The sample comprised peripheral blood. The DNA of the CDR3 is TGTGCCAGCAGCCCTCGACTAGCGGGAGTTCATGCAGATACGCAGTATTTT. It specifies CASSPRLAGVHADTQYF.